Listed below are T cell receptor beta chains from one sample, sequenced in a study of T-cell reconstitution after alpha-beta-depleted transplantation in children. One entry per CDR3 protein results from TCRdb running MiXCR on the PCR reads. The sample yields fewer than 550,000 distinct CDR3 sequences, more than 9.5% seen once. The sample consisted of PBMCs, mostly from graft donor cells, taken 180 days after TCRalphabeta/CD19-depleted stem cell transplant. Source of these receptors: a female patient between 2 and 15 years old who had a stem cell transplant for aplastic anemia, so the T cells may come from the graft donor. CDR3s include the opening cysteine and the closing phenylalanine or tryptophan. D genes are given only for firm matches. The size entry is marked missing in some rows and otherwise reads once, few, many or a size class.

d_call,v_call,j_call,clone_size,cdr3_nt,cdr3_aa
.,TRBV14,TRBJ1-1,.,TGTGCCAGCAGCCGTAGGGTGACTGAAGCTTTCTTT,CASSRRVTEAFF
TRBD2,TRBV10-3,TRBJ2-3,.,TGTGCCATCAGTTCGGGACTAGCGGGATCGAAAGGGGATACGCAGTATTTT,CAISSGLAGSKGDTQYF
TRBD2,TRBV3-1,TRBJ2-7,few,TGTGCCAGCAGCCCTGAGCGGGGTCCCTACGAGCAGTACTTC,CASSPERGPYEQYF
TRBD2,TRBV4-3,TRBJ2-1,many,TGCGCCAGCAGCCAAAATCCCCTAGCGGTGCCCTACAATGAGCAGTTCTTC,CASSQNPLAVPYNEQFF
.,TRBV28,TRBJ2-5,few,TGTGCCAGCAGTCCAGAGAGCCTAGAGACCCAGTACTTC,CASSPESLETQYF
TRBD2,TRBV2,TRBJ2-1,.,TGTGCCAGCACTCGGCGGGAGGGCCCCTACAATGAGCAGTTCTTC,CASTRREGPYNEQFF
.,TRBV7-2,TRBJ1-5,few,TGTGCCAGCAGCTTAGTGGGACTGCTCAATCAGCCCCAGCATTTT,CASSLVGLLNQPQHF
TRBD1,TRBV12-3/TRBV12-4,TRBJ2-2,.,TGTGCCAGCAGTTTAGGGTTTCCGGGACAGGGATACACCGGGGAGCTGTTTTTT,CASSLGFPGQGYTGELFF
TRBD1,TRBV28,TRBJ2-5,.,TGTGCCAGCAGTCGACAGGGGGTAGGGGGCGGAAAGACCCAGTACTTC,CASSRQGVGGGKTQYF
TRBD1,TRBV7-2,TRBJ1-2,few,TGTGCCAGCAGCTTAGGATCACAGGGGTTCTATGGCTACACCTTC,CASSLGSQGFYGYTF
.,TRBV9,TRBJ2-3,many,TGTGCCAGCAGCGTAGGAGGATTGGGGGCAGATACGCAGTATTTT,CASSVGGLGADTQYF
TRBD1,TRBV28,TRBJ2-7,many,TGTGCCAGCAGTCACCCTGGGACAGGGATCGACGAGCAGTACTTC,CASSHPGTGIDEQYF
TRBD1,TRBV4-3,TRBJ2-7,few,TGCGCCAGCAGCCAAGAAGGGGGTACAGGGGGATTCCACGAGCAGTACTTC,CASSQEGGTGGFHEQYF
.,TRBV20-1,TRBJ2-2,.,TGCAGTGCTCATATAAGGTTCTCCGGGGAGCTGTTTTTT,CSAHIRFSGELFF